A selection of T cell receptor beta chains follows, all from one sample in a study of T-cell reconstitution after alpha-beta-depleted transplantation in children. TCRdb used MiXCR to reprocess the PCR reads, holding one entry per CDR3 protein. Found here are 350,000 to 400,000 distinct CDR3 sequences, around 20% of them singletons; the top ten hold less than 4.5%. Sequences were derived from PBMCs from the stem cell graft donor, sampled from the stem cell graft. The receptors stem from a human donor who donated a stem cell graft to a child with acute myeloid leukemia. Both conserved end residues are part of each CDR3. D genes are given only for firm matches. Expanded clones are given a class, and other clones once, few, many or no size at all.

j_gene | v_gene | d_gene | abundance | CDR3aa | CDR3nt
TRBJ2-1 | TRBV7-3 | - | - | CASSLSGVSSYNEQFF | TGTGCCAGCAGCTTATCCGGTGTAAGCTCCTACAATGAGCAGTTCTTC
TRBJ2-5 | TRBV7-9 | - | - | CASSLRATGQETQYF | TGTGCCAGCAGCCTGCGGGCCACGGGCCAAGAGACCCAGTACTTC
TRBJ1-2 | TRBV30 | - | - | CAWSVRVGYTF | TGTGCCTGGAGCGTACGGGTCGGCTACACCTTC
TRBJ2-3 | TRBV4-1 | - | few | CASSQDWKGGTDTQYF | TGCGCCAGCAGCCAAGATTGGAAGGGGGGCACAGATACGCAGTATTTT
TRBJ2-1 | TRBV20-1 | - | - | CSARDRPGDEQFF | TGCAGTGCTAGAGATCGGCCGGGCGATGAGCAGTTCTTC
TRBJ2-7 | TRBV7-8 | - | - | CASSSSGQRWGEQYF | TGTGCCAGCAGCTCCTCGGGACAACGATGGGGCGAGCAGTACTTC
TRBJ2-5 | TRBV20-1 | TRBD2 | many | CSARVAGGQETQYF | TGCAGTGCTAGAGTAGCGGGAGGGCAAGAGACCCAGTACTTC
TRBJ2-3 | TRBV6-5 | TRBD1 | - | CASSRGTEGPTDTQYF | TGTGCCAGCAGCAGGGGGACAGAGGGACCCACAGATACGCAGTATTTT
TRBJ2-1 | TRBV12-3/TRBV12-4 | - | - | CASSFGSSGTYNEQFF | TGTGCCAGCAGTTTTGGGAGTAGCGGTACCTACAATGAGCAGTTCTTC
TRBJ2-3 | TRBV24-1 | - | few | CATSDSGVDTQYF | TGTGCCACCAGTGATTCCGGGGTGGATACGCAGTATTTT
TRBJ2-3 | TRBV29-1 | - | many | CSVESQGTDTQYF | TGCAGCGTTGAATCCCAGGGGACAGATACGCAGTATTTT
TRBJ1-1 | TRBV9 | TRBD1 | - | CASSLTTGLNTEAFF | TGTGCCAGCAGCCTAACGACAGGGTTGAACACTGAAGCTTTCTTT
TRBJ2-1 | TRBV28 | TRBD2 | few | CASSLTMAGGDNEQFF | TGTGCCAGCAGTTTAACTATGGCGGGAGGGGACAATGAGCAGTTCTTC